Listed below are T cell receptor beta chains from one sample, sequenced in a study of blood T cell repertoires in COVID-19. The data were produced by immunoSEQ multiplex PCR, yet TCRdb's version contains in-frame clones alone and is incomplete. The table records 150,000 to 200,000 clones, about nine tenths of them present only once. The sample consisted of peripheral blood. The source is a man between 65 and 79 years old with acute or convalescent COVID-19. CDR3s leave out the opening cysteine and the closing phenylalanine or tryptophan.

TRBV3-1/TRBV3-2	TRBJ2-2	ASSLYGTGNTGELF
TRBV5-1	TRBJ1-6	ASSTRQGDSPLH
TRBV5-4	TRBJ2-7	ASSLGLAASYEQY
TRBV7-9	TRBJ1-6	ASSRSASGNSPLH
TRBV9	TRBJ1-3	ASSYQGLSGNTIY
TRBV2	TRBJ1-2	ASSEGQGGYT
TRBV18	TRBJ2-4	ASSPSMNRDTDIQY
TRBV29-1	TRBJ2-7	SVVPFPAARREQY
TRBV3-1/TRBV3-2	TRBJ2-7	ASSQETGERSYEQY
TRBV5-1	TRBJ1-1	ASSFEGAQNTEAF
TRBV5-1	TRBJ2-2	ASSLYGEDAGELF
TRBV2	TRBJ2-2	ASSESWTGIGELF
TRBV19	TRBJ1-5	ASSIGGTGVVQPQH
TRBV5-8	TRBJ1-6	ASSFGTVYNSPLH
TRBV10-1	TRBJ1-1	ASSGRQGSAEAF
TRBV7-3	TRBJ2-2	ASSLDTTGELF
TRBV27	TRBJ2-2	ASQAGRDTGELF
TRBV6-2/TRBV6-3	TRBJ2-7	ASSYPAGSGHYEQY